The rows below give T cell receptor beta chains drawn from one sample of a study of cytomegalovirus exposure and HLA in healthy donors. Some clones are missing from TCRdb's copy, which holds only in-frame ones; the method was immunoSEQ multiplex PCR. The table lists roughly 100,000 clones, around 76% of them singletons. Sequencing was performed on PBMCs. These receptors were collected from a woman aged 18-29 years in good health and CMV-seropositive. Each CDR3 is given with its conserved first and last residue. Fields, in order: V gene, clone size, D gene, J gene, CDR3 protein, CDR3 DNA. A D gene is named only where the DNA matches it firmly. Rows may omit the clone size; those that give it use once, few, many or a size class.

V gene: TRBV7-6
clone size: few
D gene: NA
J gene: TRBJ2-7
CDR3 protein: CASSLVAGIISYEQYF
CDR3 DNA: TGTGCCAGCAGCTTAGTCGCAGGGATAATAAGCTACGAGCAGTACTTC

V gene: TRBV13
clone size: NA
D gene: TRBD2
J gene: TRBJ2-1
CDR3 protein: CASSPTSGSYSSYNEQFF
CDR3 DNA: TGTGCCAGCAGCCCGACTAGCGGGAGTTACAGCTCCTACAATGAGCAGTTCTTC

V gene: TRBV7-7
clone size: few
D gene: NA
J gene: TRBJ2-3
CDR3 protein: CASSLISTDTQYF
CDR3 DNA: TGTGCCAGCAGCTTAATCTCCACAGATACGCAGTATTTT

V gene: TRBV6-1
clone size: NA
D gene: NA
J gene: TRBJ2-7
CDR3 protein: CASSADRFSYEQYF
CDR3 DNA: TGTGCCAGCAGTGCGGACAGATTCTCCTACGAGCAGTACTTC

V gene: TRBV5-6
clone size: once
D gene: NA
J gene: TRBJ1-5
CDR3 protein: CASSWGGGSNQPQHF
CDR3 DNA: TGTGCCAGCAGCTGGGGGGGAGGTAGCAATCAGCCCCAGCATTTT

V gene: TRBV28
clone size: NA
D gene: NA
J gene: TRBJ1-1
CDR3 protein: CASSLPGHKPRTEAFF
CDR3 DNA: TGTGCCAGCAGTCTCCCGGGACATAAGCCGAGGACTGAAGCTTTCTTT

V gene: TRBV7-9
clone size: NA
D gene: TRBD2
J gene: TRBJ2-3
CDR3 protein: CASSFPTSGNPSTDTQYF
CDR3 DNA: TGTGCCAGCAGCTTTCCCACTAGCGGGAACCCTAGCACAGATACGCAGTATTTT

V gene: TRBV5-1
clone size: once
D gene: TRBD2
J gene: TRBJ2-1
CDR3 protein: CASSSGLADNEQFF
CDR3 DNA: TGCGCCAGCAGCTCGGGACTAGCCGACAATGAGCAGTTCTTC

V gene: TRBV9
clone size: NA
D gene: TRBD1
J gene: TRBJ2-3
CDR3 protein: CASSVMGQGAGDTQYF
CDR3 DNA: TGTGCCAGCAGCGTAATGGGACAGGGGGCTGGAGATACGCAGTATTTT

V gene: TRBV5-4
clone size: NA
D gene: NA
J gene: TRBJ2-2
CDR3 protein: CASSLETGVKTGELFF
CDR3 DNA: TGTGCCAGCAGCTTGGAGACGGGAGTCAAGACCGGGGAGCTGTTTTTT

V gene: TRBV4-1
clone size: NA
D gene: TRBD1
J gene: TRBJ2-5
CDR3 protein: CASRHDRVEETQYF
CDR3 DNA: TGCGCCAGCCGACACGACAGGGTGGAAGAGACCCAGTACTTC

V gene: TRBV19
clone size: NA
D gene: NA
J gene: TRBJ2-1
CDR3 protein: CASSPLRGGGNNEQFF
CDR3 DNA: TGTGCCAGTAGCCCCCTTCGGGGTGGGGGCAATAATGAGCAGTTCTTC

V gene: TRBV6-1
clone size: few
D gene: NA
J gene: TRBJ1-2
CDR3 protein: CASSEGLGANYGYTF
CDR3 DNA: TGTGCCAGCAGTGAAGGTCTAGGGGCCAACTATGGCTACACCTTC

V gene: TRBV12-5
clone size: NA
D gene: NA
J gene: TRBJ1-1
CDR3 protein: CASGFIRDTENTEAFF
CDR3 DNA: TGTGCTAGTGGTTTTATCCGGGACACGGAAAACACTGAAGCTTTCTTT

V gene: TRBV6-4
clone size: NA
D gene: TRBD2
J gene: TRBJ2-3
CDR3 protein: CASSLLAGGTDTQYF
CDR3 DNA: TGTGCCAGCAGTCTCCTAGCGGGGGGCACAGATACGCAGTATTTT

V gene: TRBV14
clone size: few
D gene: TRBD1
J gene: TRBJ1-2
CDR3 protein: CASSQVTGGNGYTF
CDR3 DNA: TGTGCCAGCAGCCAAGTCACAGGGGGGAATGGCTACACCTTC

V gene: TRBV5-1
clone size: once
D gene: NA
J gene: TRBJ1-2
CDR3 protein: CASSLAGYYGYTF
CDR3 DNA: TGCGCCAGCAGCTTGGCGGGATACTATGGCTACACCTTC

V gene: TRBV25-1
clone size: few
D gene: TRBD2
J gene: TRBJ2-1
CDR3 protein: CASRPGLPFSDEQFF
CDR3 DNA: TGTGCCAGCAGGCCGGGACTACCGTTCAGCGATGAGCAGTTCTTC

V gene: TRBV4-1
clone size: NA
D gene: TRBD1
J gene: TRBJ1-2
CDR3 protein: CASSQARTGFGYTF
CDR3 DNA: TGCGCCAGCAGCCAAGCCCGGACAGGGTTTGGCTACACCTTC

V gene: TRBV6-5
clone size: NA
D gene: NA
J gene: TRBJ2-7
CDR3 protein: CASSYADEQYF
CDR3 DNA: TGTGCCAGCAGCTATGCTGACGAGCAGTACTTC

V gene: TRBV12-5
clone size: few
D gene: TRBD1
J gene: TRBJ1-3
CDR3 protein: CASGLFQTGTDPGNTIYF
CDR3 DNA: TGTGCTAGTGGTTTGTTTCAGACTGGGACAGACCCTGGAAACACCATATATTTT

V gene: TRBV9
clone size: NA
D gene: NA
J gene: TRBJ1-6
CDR3 protein: CASSELKNSPLHF
CDR3 DNA: TGTGCCAGTTCGGAGTTGAAAAACTCACCCCTCCACTTT

V gene: TRBV20-1
clone size: NA
D gene: NA
J gene: TRBJ1-1
CDR3 protein: CSASRGEWAFF
CDR3 DNA: TGCAGTGCTAGTCGCGGGGAGTGGGCTTTCTTT

V gene: TRBV19
clone size: NA
D gene: NA
J gene: TRBJ1-2
CDR3 protein: CASSIGQASGGYTF
CDR3 DNA: TGTGCCAGTAGTATAGGCCAGGCGTCCGGTGGCTACACCTTC

V gene: TRBV6-6
clone size: NA
D gene: TRBD1
J gene: TRBJ2-7
CDR3 protein: CASSQRQGPYEQYF
CDR3 DNA: TGTGCCAGCAGCCAACGACAGGGCCCCTACGAGCAGTACTTC

V gene: TRBV4-1
clone size: NA
D gene: NA
J gene: TRBJ1-1
CDR3 protein: CASSQQGFAFF
CDR3 DNA: TGCGCCAGCAGCCAACAGGGTTTCGCTTTCTTT

V gene: TRBV19
clone size: NA
D gene: NA
J gene: TRBJ2-7
CDR3 protein: CATSGGRAYEQYF
CDR3 DNA: TGTGCCACCTCCGGGGGGCGCGCCTACGAGCAGTACTTC

V gene: TRBV27
clone size: NA
D gene: TRBD1
J gene: TRBJ2-5
CDR3 protein: CASSSNWDRAGETQYF
CDR3 DNA: TGTGCCAGCAGTTCCAACTGGGACAGGGCGGGGGAGACCCAGTACTTC

V gene: TRBV5-1
clone size: NA
D gene: NA
J gene: TRBJ2-7
CDR3 protein: CASSLARGSGEQYF
CDR3 DNA: TGCGCCAGCAGCTTGGCCAGGGGTTCGGGCGAGCAGTACTTC

V gene: TRBV11-1
clone size: NA
D gene: TRBD2
J gene: TRBJ2-3
CDR3 protein: CASSFGAGGETDTQYF
CDR3 DNA: TGTGCCAGCAGCTTCGGAGCGGGAGGTGAAACAGATACGCAGTATTTT

V gene: TRBV19
clone size: NA
D gene: TRBD1
J gene: TRBJ1-4
CDR3 protein: CASEAHRTGVNEKLFF
CDR3 DNA: TGTGCCAGTGAAGCCCACAGGACAGGGGTAAATGAAAAACTGTTTTTT

V gene: TRBV28
clone size: NA
D gene: TRBD1
J gene: TRBJ1-5
CDR3 protein: CASSTTGVNQPQHF
CDR3 DNA: TGTGCCAGCAGTACAACAGGGGTTAATCAGCCCCAGCATTTT

V gene: TRBV6-1
clone size: NA
D gene: TRBD1
J gene: TRBJ1-2
CDR3 protein: CASSDPYRGWYGYTF
CDR3 DNA: TGTGCCAGCAGTGATCCATACAGGGGTTGGTATGGCTACACCTTC

V gene: TRBV29-1
clone size: NA
D gene: TRBD1
J gene: TRBJ1-2
CDR3 protein: CSAWDSVDYGYTF
CDR3 DNA: TGCAGCGCCTGGGACAGCGTAGACTATGGCTACACCTTC

V gene: TRBV9
clone size: NA
D gene: NA
J gene: TRBJ2-3
CDR3 protein: CASSVGVSAAEDTQYF
CDR3 DNA: TGTGCCAGCAGCGTAGGGGTATCCGCAGCGGAAGATACGCAGTATTTT

V gene: TRBV28
clone size: NA
D gene: NA
J gene: TRBJ2-1
CDR3 protein: CASRTQGSWRQYNEQFF
CDR3 DNA: TGTGCCAGCAGGACACAGGGCAGTTGGCGACAATACAATGAGCAGTTCTTC

V gene: TRBV6-5
clone size: once
D gene: NA
J gene: TRBJ1-4
CDR3 protein: CASSRGGTANEKLFF
CDR3 DNA: TGTGCCAGCAGTAGAGGAGGCACTGCTAATGAAAAACTGTTTTTT

V gene: TRBV19
clone size: NA
D gene: TRBD1
J gene: TRBJ2-5
CDR3 protein: CASRQGAPQETQYF
CDR3 DNA: TGTGCCAGCCGACAGGGGGCTCCCCAAGAGACCCAGTACTTC

V gene: TRBV27
clone size: NA
D gene: NA
J gene: TRBJ1-6
CDR3 protein: CASSWKQSSYNSPLHF
CDR3 DNA: TGTGCCAGCAGTTGGAAACAGAGCTCCTATAATTCACCCCTCCACTTT

V gene: TRBV9
clone size: few
D gene: NA
J gene: TRBJ1-1
CDR3 protein: CASSVASTGPDTEAFF
CDR3 DNA: TGTGCCAGCAGCGTAGCTTCAACAGGTCCGGACACTGAAGCTTTCTTT

V gene: TRBV6-5
clone size: few
D gene: TRBD1
J gene: TRBJ2-2
CDR3 protein: CASSATGAHTGELFF
CDR3 DNA: TGTGCCAGCAGTGCGACAGGGGCCCACACCGGGGAGCTGTTTTTT

V gene: TRBV9
clone size: NA
D gene: NA
J gene: TRBJ2-7
CDR3 protein: CASSPPGSSYEQYF
CDR3 DNA: TGTGCCAGCAGCCCCCCGGGGAGCTCCTACGAGCAGTACTTC

V gene: TRBV18
clone size: NA
D gene: NA
J gene: TRBJ1-1
CDR3 protein: CASSPLHRNGVANTEAFF
CDR3 DNA: TGTGCCAGCTCACCACTCCATCGGAACGGGGTGGCGAACACTGAAGCTTTCTTT

V gene: TRBV7-8
clone size: NA
D gene: NA
J gene: TRBJ2-7
CDR3 protein: CASSLEQPYEQYF
CDR3 DNA: TGTGCCAGCAGCTTAGAACAGCCCTACGAGCAGTACTTC

V gene: TRBV28
clone size: NA
D gene: NA
J gene: TRBJ2-7
CDR3 protein: CASSPVMYEQYF
CDR3 DNA: TGTGCCAGCAGTCCCGTAATGTACGAGCAGTACTTC

V gene: TRBV7-3
clone size: NA
D gene: TRBD2
J gene: TRBJ2-3
CDR3 protein: CASSLKLRTSGPHADTQYF
CDR3 DNA: TGTGCCAGCAGCTTAAAGCTCCGGACTAGCGGCCCACACGCAGATACGCAGTATTTT

V gene: TRBV7-6
clone size: NA
D gene: NA
J gene: TRBJ1-4
CDR3 protein: CASSLNRAGEKLFF
CDR3 DNA: TGTGCCAGCAGCTTAAACAGGGCCGGGGAAAAACTGTTTTTT